This T cell receptor beta chain came from a study of T-cell reconstitution after alpha-beta-depleted transplantation in children. For TCRbeta, the library was prepared with unique molecular identifiers. TCRdb re-called the PCR reads with MiXCR, one entry per CDR3 protein. The sample holds approximately 640,000 distinct CDR3 sequences, 15% to 20% seen once. This clonotype has a count of ten or more. The sequencing here drew on PBMCs from the stem cell graft donor, taken from the stem cell graft. This clonotype was obtained from a human donor who donated a stem cell graft to a child with acute myeloid leukemia.

The CDR3 DNA follows: TGCAGCGTTGGTGTAGGGTCCAATTCACCCCTCCACTTT. It is translated as CSVGVGSNSPLHF. The V and J genes are TRBV29-1 and TRBJ1-6; D gene uncertain. Germline CDR1 reads SQVTM; CDR2 reads ANQGSEA. The CDR3 consists of 13 residues. The V and J ends lost 4 bases and 7 bases respectively, with 11 bases between them.